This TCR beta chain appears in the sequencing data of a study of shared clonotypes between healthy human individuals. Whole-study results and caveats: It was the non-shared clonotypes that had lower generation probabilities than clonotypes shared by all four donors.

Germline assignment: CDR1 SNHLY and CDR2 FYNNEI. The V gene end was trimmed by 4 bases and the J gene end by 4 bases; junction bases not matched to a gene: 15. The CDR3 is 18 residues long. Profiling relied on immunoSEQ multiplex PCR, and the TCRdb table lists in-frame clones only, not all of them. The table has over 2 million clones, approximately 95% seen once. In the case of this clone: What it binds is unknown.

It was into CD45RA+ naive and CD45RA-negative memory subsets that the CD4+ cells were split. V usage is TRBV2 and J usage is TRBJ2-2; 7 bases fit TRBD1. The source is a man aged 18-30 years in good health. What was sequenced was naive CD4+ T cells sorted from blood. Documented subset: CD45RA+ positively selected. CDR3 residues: CASSVSSRKGAGTGELFF. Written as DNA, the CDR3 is TGTGCCAGCAGTGTTTCCTCAAGGAAGGGGGCTGGCACCGGGGAGCTGTTTTTT.